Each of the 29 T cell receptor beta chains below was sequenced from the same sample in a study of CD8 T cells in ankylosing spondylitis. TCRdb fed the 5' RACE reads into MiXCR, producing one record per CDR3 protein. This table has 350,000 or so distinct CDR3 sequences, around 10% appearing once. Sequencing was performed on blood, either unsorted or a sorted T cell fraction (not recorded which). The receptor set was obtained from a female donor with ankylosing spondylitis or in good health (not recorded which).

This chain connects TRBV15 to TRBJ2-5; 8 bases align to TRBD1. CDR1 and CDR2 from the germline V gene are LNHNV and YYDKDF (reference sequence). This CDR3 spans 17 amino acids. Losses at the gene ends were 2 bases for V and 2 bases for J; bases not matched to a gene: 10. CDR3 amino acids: CATSRQGAWSGQETQYF. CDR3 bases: TGTGCCACCAGCAGACAGGGGGCTTGGAGCGGACAAGAGACCCAGTACTTC.

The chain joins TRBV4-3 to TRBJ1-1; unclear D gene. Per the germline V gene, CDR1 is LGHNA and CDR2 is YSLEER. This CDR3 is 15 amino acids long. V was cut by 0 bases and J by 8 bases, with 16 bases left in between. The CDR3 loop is CASSQEIGIGGEAFF. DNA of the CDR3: TGCGCCAGCAGCCAAGAAATCGGGATTGGCGGAGAAGCTTTCTTT.

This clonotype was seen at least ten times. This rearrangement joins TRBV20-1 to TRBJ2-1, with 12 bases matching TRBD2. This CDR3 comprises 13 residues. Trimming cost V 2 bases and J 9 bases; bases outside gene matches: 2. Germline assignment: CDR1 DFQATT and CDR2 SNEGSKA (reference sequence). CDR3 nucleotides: TGCAGTGCTAGAAGACTAGCGGGAGTTGAGCAGTTCTTC. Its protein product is CSARRLAGVEQFF.

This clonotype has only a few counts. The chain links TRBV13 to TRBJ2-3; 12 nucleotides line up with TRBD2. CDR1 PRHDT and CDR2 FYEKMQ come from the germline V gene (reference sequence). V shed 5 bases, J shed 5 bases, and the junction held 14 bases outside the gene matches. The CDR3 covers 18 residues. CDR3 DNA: TGTGCCAGCAGCCCGCCGTGGACTAGCGGGAACCTTGGAGATACGCAGTATTTT. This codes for CASSPPWTSGNLGDTQYF.

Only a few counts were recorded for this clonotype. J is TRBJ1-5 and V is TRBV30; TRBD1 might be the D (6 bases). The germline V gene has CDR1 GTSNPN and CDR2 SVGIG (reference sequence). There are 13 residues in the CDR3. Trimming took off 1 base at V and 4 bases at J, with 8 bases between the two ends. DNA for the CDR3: TGTGCCTGGAGTGCTAGGGGGAATCAGCCCCAGCATTTT. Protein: CAWSARGNQPQHF.

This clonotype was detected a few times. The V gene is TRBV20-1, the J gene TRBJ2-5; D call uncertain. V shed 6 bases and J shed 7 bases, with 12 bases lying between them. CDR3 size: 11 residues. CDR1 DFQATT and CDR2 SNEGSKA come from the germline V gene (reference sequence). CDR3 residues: CSATLSGTQYF. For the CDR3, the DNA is TGCAGTGCGACCCTCAGTGGGACCCAGTACTTC.

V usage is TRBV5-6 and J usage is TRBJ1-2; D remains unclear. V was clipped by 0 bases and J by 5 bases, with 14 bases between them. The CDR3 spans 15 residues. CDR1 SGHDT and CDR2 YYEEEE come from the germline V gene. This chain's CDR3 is CASSLGPSGPYGYTF. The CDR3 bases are TGTGCCAGCAGCTTGGGCCCCTCCGGACCATATGGCTACACCTTC.

CDR3 sequence reads: CASSLARDRGQYF. The CDR3 nucleotides read TGCGCCAGCAGCTTGGCGCGAGACAGGGGGCAGTACTTC. The chain uses TRBV5-1 and TRBJ2-7, with 8 bases aligning to TRBD1. Trimming cost V 0 bases and J 9 bases; bases outside gene matches: 5. The CDR3 is 13 residues long. CDR1 is SGHRS and CDR2 is YFSETQ in the germline V gene.

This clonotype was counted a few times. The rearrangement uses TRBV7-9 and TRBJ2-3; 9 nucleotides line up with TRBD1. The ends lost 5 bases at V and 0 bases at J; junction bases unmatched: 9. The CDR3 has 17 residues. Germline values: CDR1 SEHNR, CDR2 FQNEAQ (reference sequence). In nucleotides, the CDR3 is TGTGCCAGCAGCGAGACCCGGACAGGGGCTAGCACAGATACGCAGTATTTT. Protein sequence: CASSETRTGASTDTQYF.

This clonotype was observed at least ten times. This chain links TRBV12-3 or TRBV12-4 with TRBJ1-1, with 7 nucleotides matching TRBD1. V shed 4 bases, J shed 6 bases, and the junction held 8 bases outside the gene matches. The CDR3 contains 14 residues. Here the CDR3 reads CASSSWRQGAEAFF. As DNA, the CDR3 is TGTGCCAGCAGTTCGTGGAGGCAGGGGGCTGAAGCTTTCTTT.

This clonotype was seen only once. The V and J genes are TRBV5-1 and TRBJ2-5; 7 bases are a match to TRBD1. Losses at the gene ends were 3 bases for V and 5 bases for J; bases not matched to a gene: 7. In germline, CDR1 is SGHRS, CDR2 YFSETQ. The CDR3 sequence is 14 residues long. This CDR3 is CASSSPGQRETQYF. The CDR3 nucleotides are TGCGCCAGCAGCTCTCCGGGACAGAGGGAGACCCAGTACTTC.

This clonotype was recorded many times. The CDR3 DNA reads as TGCAGTGCTAGAGAAGGGGCGCGCCTCATAAACTATGGCTACACCTTC. It codes for CSAREGARLINYGYTF. The rearrangement uses TRBV20-1 and TRBJ1-2; D is perhaps TRBD1 (5 bases). Germline V gene data show CDR1 as DFQATT and CDR2 as SNEGSKA (reference sequence). This CDR3 spans 16 amino acids. V gave up 0 bases and J gave up 2 bases, with 16 bases separating them.

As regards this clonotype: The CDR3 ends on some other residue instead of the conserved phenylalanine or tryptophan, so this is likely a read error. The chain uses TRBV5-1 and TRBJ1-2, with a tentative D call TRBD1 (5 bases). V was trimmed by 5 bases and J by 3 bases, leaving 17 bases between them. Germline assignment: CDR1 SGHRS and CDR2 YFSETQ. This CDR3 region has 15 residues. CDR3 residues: CASRERAGLHYGYTI. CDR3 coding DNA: TGCGCCAGCAGGGAACGGGCAGGGCTGCACTATGGCTACACCATC.

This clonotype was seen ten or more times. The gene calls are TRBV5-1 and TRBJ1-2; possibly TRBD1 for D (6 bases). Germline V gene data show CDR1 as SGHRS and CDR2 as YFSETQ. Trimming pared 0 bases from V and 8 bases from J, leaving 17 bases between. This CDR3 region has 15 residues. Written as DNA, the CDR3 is TGCGCCAGCAGCTTGGCACAACAGGGCGGCCGGGGCTACACCTTC. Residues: CASSLAQQGGRGYTF.

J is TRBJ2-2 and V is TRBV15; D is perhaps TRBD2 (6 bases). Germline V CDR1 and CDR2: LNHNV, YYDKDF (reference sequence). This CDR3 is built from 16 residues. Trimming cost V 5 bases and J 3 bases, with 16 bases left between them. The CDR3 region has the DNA TGTGCCACCAGCCCGGGGGATAGACCTTACACCGGGGAGCTGTTTTTT. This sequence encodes CATSPGDRPYTGELFF.

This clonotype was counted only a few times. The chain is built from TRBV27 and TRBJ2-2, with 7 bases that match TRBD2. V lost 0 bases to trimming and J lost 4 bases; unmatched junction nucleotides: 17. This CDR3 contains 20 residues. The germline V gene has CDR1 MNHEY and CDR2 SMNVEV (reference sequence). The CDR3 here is CASSLSWPRSRGGTTGELFF. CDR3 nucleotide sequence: TGTGCCAGCAGTTTATCCTGGCCCCGATCTAGGGGAGGGACCACCGGGGAGCTGTTTTTT.

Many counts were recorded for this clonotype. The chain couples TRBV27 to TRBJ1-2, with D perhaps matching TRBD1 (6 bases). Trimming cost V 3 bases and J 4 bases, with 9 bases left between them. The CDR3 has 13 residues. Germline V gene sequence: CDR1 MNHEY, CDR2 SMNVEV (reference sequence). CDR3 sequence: CASSFNRVYGYTF. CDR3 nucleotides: TGTGCCAGCAGTTTCAACAGGGTCTATGGCTACACCTTC.

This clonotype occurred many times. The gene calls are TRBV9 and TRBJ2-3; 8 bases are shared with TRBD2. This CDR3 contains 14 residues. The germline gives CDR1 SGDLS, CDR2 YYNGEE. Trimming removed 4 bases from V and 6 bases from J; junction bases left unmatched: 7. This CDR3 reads CASSREGLGDTQYF. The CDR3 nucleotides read TGTGCCAGCAGCCGGGAGGGCCTAGGGGATACGCAGTATTTT.

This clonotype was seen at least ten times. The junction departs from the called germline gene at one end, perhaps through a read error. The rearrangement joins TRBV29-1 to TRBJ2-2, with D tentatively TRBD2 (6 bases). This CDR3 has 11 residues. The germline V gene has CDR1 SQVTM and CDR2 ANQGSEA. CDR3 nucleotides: TGTGTCGGGAGTAACACCGGGGAGCTGTTTTTT. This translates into CVGSNTGELFF.

CDR3 sequence (DNA): TGTGCCAGCAGACCGGGGGGCGCGAGGGAAAAACTGTTTTTT. Protein: CASRPGGAREKLFF. The chain has TRBV11-2 and TRBJ1-4; D possibly corresponds to TRBD1 (6 bases). Per germline, CDR1 SGHAT and CDR2 FQNNGV. There are 14 residues in the CDR3. V lost 6 bases, J lost 8 bases, and 16 bases lay in between.

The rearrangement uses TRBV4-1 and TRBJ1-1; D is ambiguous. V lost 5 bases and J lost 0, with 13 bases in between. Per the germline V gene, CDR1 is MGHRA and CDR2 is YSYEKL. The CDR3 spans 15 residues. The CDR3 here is CASSNHRRLNTEAFF. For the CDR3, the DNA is TGCGCCAGCAGCAACCACAGAAGATTGAACACTGAAGCTTTCTTT.

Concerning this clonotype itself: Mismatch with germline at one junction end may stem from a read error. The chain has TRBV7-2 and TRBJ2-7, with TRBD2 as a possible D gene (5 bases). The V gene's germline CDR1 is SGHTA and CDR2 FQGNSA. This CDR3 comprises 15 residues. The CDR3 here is CASSPLLSSDYEQSF. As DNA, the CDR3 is TGTGCCAGCAGCCCCCTTTTGAGTAGCGACTACGAGCAGTCCTTC.

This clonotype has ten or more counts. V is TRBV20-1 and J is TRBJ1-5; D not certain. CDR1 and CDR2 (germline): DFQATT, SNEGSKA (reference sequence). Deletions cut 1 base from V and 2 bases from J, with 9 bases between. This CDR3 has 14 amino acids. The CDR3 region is CSARGAEGNQPQHF. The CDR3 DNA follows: TGCAGTGCTAGAGGGGCTGAAGGCAATCAGCCCCAGCATTTT.

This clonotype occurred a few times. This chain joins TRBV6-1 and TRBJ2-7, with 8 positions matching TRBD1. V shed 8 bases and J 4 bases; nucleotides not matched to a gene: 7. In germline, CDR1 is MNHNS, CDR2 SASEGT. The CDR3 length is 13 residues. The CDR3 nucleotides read TGTGCCAGCGGATGGGGACAGGCGTACGAGCAGTACTTC. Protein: CASGWGQAYEQYF.

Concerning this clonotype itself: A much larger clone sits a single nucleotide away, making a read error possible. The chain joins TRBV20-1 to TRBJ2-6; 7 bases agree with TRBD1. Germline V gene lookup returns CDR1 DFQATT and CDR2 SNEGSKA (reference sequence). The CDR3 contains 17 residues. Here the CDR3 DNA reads TGCAGTGCTCTGACAGGGTGGACCCCCTCTGGGGCCAACGTCCTGAGTTTC. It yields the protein CSALTGWTPSGANVLSF.

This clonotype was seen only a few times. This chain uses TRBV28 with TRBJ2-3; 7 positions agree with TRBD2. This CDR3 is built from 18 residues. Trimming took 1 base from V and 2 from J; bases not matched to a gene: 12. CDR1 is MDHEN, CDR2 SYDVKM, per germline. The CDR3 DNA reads TGTGCCAGCAGTTTATCGACTGGACTAGGAAGTGTCACAGATACGCAGTATTTT. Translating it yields CASSLSTGLGSVTDTQYF.

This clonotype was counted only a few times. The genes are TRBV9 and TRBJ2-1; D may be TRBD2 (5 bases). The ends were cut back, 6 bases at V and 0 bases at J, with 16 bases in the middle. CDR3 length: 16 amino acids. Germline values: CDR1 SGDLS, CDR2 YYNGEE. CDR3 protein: CASTPSWGDSYNEQFF. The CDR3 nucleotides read TGTGCCAGCACCCCCAGTTGGGGAGACTCCTACAATGAGCAGTTCTTC.

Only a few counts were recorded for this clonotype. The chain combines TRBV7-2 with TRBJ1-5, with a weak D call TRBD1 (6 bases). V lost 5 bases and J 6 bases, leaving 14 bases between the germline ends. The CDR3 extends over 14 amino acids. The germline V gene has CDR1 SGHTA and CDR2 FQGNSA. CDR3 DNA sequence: TGTGCCAGCAGCCCTGGACAGTTAAGTCAGCCCCAGCATTTT. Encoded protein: CASSPGQLSQPQHF.

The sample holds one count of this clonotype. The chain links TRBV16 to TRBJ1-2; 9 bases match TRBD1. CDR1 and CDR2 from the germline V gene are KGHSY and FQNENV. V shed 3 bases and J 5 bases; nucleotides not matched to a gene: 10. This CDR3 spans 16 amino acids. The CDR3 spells CASSHFNDRGYYGYTF. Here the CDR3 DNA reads TGTGCCAGCAGCCACTTTAATGACAGGGGGTATTATGGCTACACCTTC. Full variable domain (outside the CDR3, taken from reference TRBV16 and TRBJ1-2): GEEVAQTPKHLVRGEGQKAKLYCAPIKGHSYVFWYQQVLKNEFKFLISFQNENVFDETGMPKERFSAKCLPNSPCSLEIQATKLEDSAVYFCASSHFNDRGYYGYTFGSGTRLTVV.